One and the same sample provided the 29 T cell receptor beta chains below, sequenced in a study of graft-versus-host responses after intestinal transplantation. Here immunoSEQ multiplex PCR was the method, and the copy in TCRdb shows in-frame clones only, minus some. The sample holds some 25,000 clones, over 90% seen once. The source material was PBMCs, sampled approximately 38 days after intestinal transplant. The origin of the receptors is a human patient who received an intestinal transplant, so some T cells may come from the graft donor.

The chain combines TRBV28 with TRBJ2-7; D is unclear. Trimming cost V 2 bases and J 3 bases, with 5 bases left between them. This CDR3 comprises 12 residues. Germline V gene data show CDR1 as MDHEN and CDR2 as SYDVKM. The CDR3 bases are TGTGCCAGCAGTTTACAAGGCTACGAGCAGTACTTC. Translated, it gives CASSLQGYEQYF.

This clone was found a few times. The chain recombines TRBV29-1 with TRBJ1-4; a weak D match, TRBD1 (5 bases). This CDR3 has 11 amino acids. Trimming took 6 bases from V and 12 from J, leaving 14 bases between them. CDR1 and CDR2 from the germline V gene are SQVTM and ANQGSEA. In DNA form, the CDR3 reads TGCAGCGTGGAGCGGGGGGGGGAACTGTTTTTT. It is translated as CSVERGGELFF.

This chain connects TRBV6-1 to TRBJ1-4; D is unclear. The CDR3 has 11 amino acids. V lost 6 bases, J lost 16 bases, and 15 bases lay in between. The V gene's germline CDR1 is MNHNS and CDR2 SASEGT. The CDR3, as DNA: TGTGCCAGCAGGGCCGCTGGGCATCCGTTTTTT. Protein: CASRAAGHPFF.

The chain uses TRBV23-1 and TRBJ2-3, with a weak D call TRBD1 (5 bases). TRBV23-1 is designated an ORF whose function remains uncertain. The CDR3 is 16 residues long. Between the trimmed V and J ends, which lost 8 bases and 5 bases, there was a span of 23 bases. CDR3: CASGYNAGLHRDTQYF. The CDR3 DNA reads TGCGCCAGCGGATATAATGCAGGGCTCCACAGAGATACGCAGTATTTT.

The rearrangement joins TRBV4-1 to TRBJ2-2; TRBD1 is a possible D gene (6 bases). Trimming pared 4 bases from V and 3 bases from J, leaving 15 bases between. CDR1 is MGHRA, CDR2 YSYEKL, per germline. This CDR3 is 16 amino acids long. The CDR3 protein is CASSPLGASYTGELFF. CDR3 in DNA: TGCGCCAGCAGCCCGCTGGGGGCCTCTTACACCGGGGAGCTGTTTTTT.

In this sample, this clone turned up once. The J gene is TRBJ1-5, the V gene TRBV28; possibly TRBD1 for D (6 bases). The CDR3 totals 15 residues. Per the germline V gene, CDR1 is MDHEN and CDR2 is SYDVKM. Trimming took off 4 bases at V and 5 bases at J, with 15 bases between the two ends. CDR3 DNA sequence: TGTGCCAGCAGTTCCACATTTTCAGGGGATCAGCCCCAGCATTTT. This translates into CASSSTFSGDQPQHF.

J is TRBJ2-1 and V is TRBV5-1, with TRBD1 matching over 9 bases. The CDR3 has 15 residues. The V gene's germline CDR1 is SGHRS and CDR2 YFSETQ. The trim removed 2 bases at V and 3 bases at J, leaving 3 bases unmatched. The CDR3 nucleotides are TGCGCCAGCAGCTTCGCGGGACAGGGCTACAATGAGCAGTTCTTC. Translating gives CASSFAGQGYNEQFF.

This chain connects TRBV7-2 to TRBJ1-1; 8 positions match TRBD1. J gave up 6 bases and V 6 bases, and 6 bases lay outside the gene matches. CDR3 length: 13 residues. CDR1 is SGHTA, CDR2 FQGNSA, per germline. As DNA, the CDR3 is TGTGCCAGCAGAGCCACGACAGGGGCTGAAGCTTTCTTT. Its protein product is CASRATTGAEAFF.

This chain uses TRBV27 with TRBJ1-6; 9 nucleotides agree with TRBD1. Germline V gene sequence: CDR1 MNHEY, CDR2 SMNVEV (reference sequence). The CDR3 has 15 amino acids. CDR3 nucleotides: TGTGCATCAACAGGGGACAGGGATTTGAATTCACCCCTCCACTTT. Translating it yields CASTGDRDLNSPLHF.

V is TRBV4-1 and J is TRBJ2-7, with 8 bases that match TRBD2. J gave up 3 bases and V 4 bases, and 2 bases lay outside the gene matches. Germline CDR1 and CDR2: MGHRA and YSYEKL. CDR3 size: 13 residues. CDR3 sequence: CASSRTSYYEQYF. The CDR3 DNA sequence: TGCGCCAGCAGCCGGACTAGCTACTACGAGCAGTACTTC.

The chain couples TRBV25-1 to TRBJ2-7, with TRBD2 identical over 10 bases. The J segment lost 2 bases and the V segment lost 4 bases, leaving 8 bases of the junction unmatched. In germline, CDR1 is MGHDK, CDR2 SYGVNS. The CDR3 length is 16 residues. The CDR3 sequence is CASSGGAGGPTYEQYF. In nucleotides, the CDR3 is TGTGCCAGCAGTGGCGGAGCGGGAGGGCCCACCTACGAGCAGTACTTC.

This chain uses TRBV7-2 with TRBJ2-5, with D perhaps assigned TRBD1 or TRBD2 (5 bases each). The CDR3 runs to 15 residues. From germline, CDR1 is SGHTA and CDR2 FQGNSA. The V end was cut by 4 bases, the J end by 4 bases, with 16 bases between. Here the CDR3 reads CASSSPELGTETQYF. DNA for the CDR3: TGTGCCAGCAGCTCGCCCGAACTAGGGACAGAGACCCAGTACTTC.

This rearrangement joins TRBV2 to TRBJ2-3; the match to TRBD2 covers 8 bases. Germline values: CDR1 SNHLY, CDR2 FYNNEI. This CDR3 is built from 15 residues. V shed 10 bases, J shed 1 base, and the junction held 10 bases outside the gene matches. CDR3 sequence: CAIIEAGDGTDTQYF. The CDR3 bases are TGTGCCATCATAGAAGCGGGAGACGGCACAGATACGCAGTATTTT.

The chain carries TRBV7-6 and TRBJ2-5; TRBD2 aligns across 12 bases. The end of the DNA aligns better with TRBJ2-7, so the J call may be wrong. The CDR3 is made up of 16 amino acids. Germline V lookup: CDR1 SGHVS, CDR2 FNYEAQ. This CDR3 reads CASSLGASGRGYEQYF. For the CDR3, the DNA is TGTGCCAGCAGCTTAGGGGCTAGCGGGAGGGGCTACGAGCAGTACTTC.

The chain has TRBV27 and TRBJ2-5; D might be TRBD1 or TRBD2, each matching 5 bases. The V end was cut by 1 base, the J end by 4 bases, with 7 bases between. The CDR3 has 13 residues. Germline CDR1 MNHEY, CDR2 SMNVEV (reference sequence). The DNA of the CDR3 is TGTGCCAGCAGTTTATTCGGGGCAGAGACCCAGTACTTC. It codes for CASSLFGAETQYF.

This sequence joins TRBV27 and TRBJ2-5; 8 bases align to TRBD1. The last part of the DNA fits TRBJ2-7 better; the J call may be wrong. The CDR3 extends over 12 amino acids. The germline V gene has CDR1 MNHEY and CDR2 SMNVEV (reference sequence). In DNA form, the CDR3 reads TGTGCCAGCGGGACAGGACTACACGAGCAGTACTTC. The encoded protein is CASGTGLHEQYF.

This clone has just a few counts. The rearrangement joins TRBV2 to TRBJ2-7; TRBD2 matches at 12 bases. V lost 6 bases and J lost 3; bases outside the gene matches: 9. Germline CDR1 SNHLY, CDR2 FYNNEI. The CDR3 spans 16 residues. This CDR3 is CASRKGLAGNNYEQYF. Written as DNA, the CDR3 is TGTGCCAGCAGAAAGGGACTAGCGGGCAATAACTACGAGCAGTACTTC.

The rearrangement joins TRBV4-2 to TRBJ2-3; no reliable D call. Trimming left V 5 bases short and J 2 bases short, with 2 bases between. The V gene's germline CDR1 is LGHNA and CDR2 YNFKEQ. The CDR3 spans 11 residues. For the CDR3, the DNA is TGTGCCAGCAGCAACACAGATACGCAGTATTTT. This translates into CASSNTDTQYF.

This clone has more than one count but fewer than ten. The chain is built from TRBV19 and TRBJ2-1; TRBD2 aligns across 11 bases. CDR1 and CDR2 from the germline V gene are LNHDA and SQIVND (reference sequence). CDR3 length: 17 residues. V lost 6 bases, J lost 0 bases, and 7 bases stayed unmatched. CDR3 bases: TGTGCCAGTAGCATCGTAGCGGGAGGGCGCTCCTACAATGAGCAGTTCTTC. Protein: CASSIVAGGRSYNEQFF.

The rearrangement uses TRBV11-1 and TRBJ2-2, with D unresolved. The CDR3 length is 13 residues. The germline CDR1 and CDR2 sequences are SGHAT and FQDESV (reference sequence). V lost 1 base, J lost 7 bases, and 7 bases lay in between. Here the CDR3 DNA reads TGTGCCAGCAGCTTAGTAGGCTACGGGGAGCTGTTTTTT. It specifies CASSLVGYGELFF.

This clone was detected only a few times. The V gene is TRBV4-3, the J gene TRBJ1-1; TRBD1 aligns across 8 bases. CDR1 and CDR2 from the germline V gene are LGHNA and YSLEER. With 1 base clipped from V and 1 base from J, the junction kept 2 bases outside the gene matches. The CDR3 sequence is 15 residues long. The CDR3 nucleotides are TGCGCCAGCAGCCAAGGAACAGGGGGGAACACTGAAGCTTTCTTT. This codes for CASSQGTGGNTEAFF.

The chain combines TRBV9 with TRBJ2-1; tentative D call: TRBD1 (5 bases). With 4 bases removed from V and 5 bases from J, the gap between germline ends came to 22 bases. CDR1 and CDR2 from the germline V gene are SGDLS and YYNGEE. There are 17 residues in the CDR3. Here the CDR3 reads CASSTYGASPINNEQFF. As DNA, the CDR3 is TGTGCCAGCAGCACTTATGGGGCTAGTCCTATTAACAATGAGCAGTTCTTC.

In this sample, this clone turned up once. The V call is TRBV30, the J call TRBJ2-7; D may be TRBD1 (6 bases). The V end lost 2 bases, the J end lost 4 bases, and 12 bases lay between the germline ends. Germline CDR1 is GTSNPN and CDR2 is SVGIG (reference sequence). The CDR3 has 13 amino acids. The CDR3 loop reads CAWSQGTQYEQYF. The CDR3 nucleotides read TGTGCCTGGAGTCAAGGGACACAATACGAGCAGTACTTC.

V and J are TRBV7-9 and TRBJ1-5; tentative D call: TRBD1 (5 bases). Trimming pared 1 base from V and 3 bases from J, leaving 10 bases between. Germline V gene data show CDR1 as SEHNR and CDR2 as FQNEAQ (reference sequence). CDR3 length equals 15 residues. CDR3 in DNA: TGTGCCAGCAGCTTAGGTCAGGGACCCAATCAGCCCCAGCATTTT. Translation gives CASSLGQGPNQPQHF.

The chain joins TRBV28 to TRBJ2-1; 8 bases fit TRBD2. Per the germline V gene, CDR1 is MDHEN and CDR2 is SYDVKM. The CDR3 is 16 residues long. V dropped 5 bases and J dropped 4; count of bases not matched to a gene: 10. The CDR3 bases are TGTGCCAGCAGTCCAAAGTGGCGGGGGGTATACAATGAGCAGTTCTTC. Encoded protein: CASSPKWRGVYNEQFF. Supplemented by reference TRBV28 and TRBJ2-1, the full variable domain reads DVKVTQSSRYLVKRTGEKVFLECVQDMDHENMFWYRQDPGLGLRLIYFSYDVKMKEKGDIPEGYSVSREKKERFSLILESASTNQTSMYLCASSPKWRGVYNEQFFGPGTRLTVL.

The chain employs TRBV6-1 and TRBJ1-2; a weak D match, TRBD1 (5 bases). V was clipped by 4 bases and J by 4 bases, with 25 bases between them. The CDR3 covers 18 residues. CDR1 is MNHNS and CDR2 is SASEGT in the germline V gene. The CDR3 here is CASSGQQQTINQAYGYTF. In DNA form, the CDR3 reads TGTGCCAGCAGTGGACAGCAACAAACCATAAACCAAGCCTATGGCTACACCTTC.

J is TRBJ1-5 and V is TRBV27, with D perhaps matching TRBD1 (6 bases). Germline CDR1 and CDR2: MNHEY and SMNVEV (reference sequence). The CDR3 runs 13 residues. V shed 6 bases and J shed 6 bases, with 12 bases lying between them. CDR3 DNA: TGTGCCAGCAGCTGGTCAGGGGCTCAGCCCCAGCATTTT. Encoded protein: CASSWSGAQPQHF.

The V and J genes are TRBV9 and TRBJ2-1, with D uncertain. Trimming stripped 0 bases from V and 9 bases from J, with 13 bases between. CDR1 SGDLS and CDR2 YYNGEE come from the germline V gene. The length of the CDR3 is 14 residues. The CDR3 here is CASSVGVGSSEQFF. The CDR3 region has the DNA TGTGCCAGCAGCGTAGGTGTCGGCTCGTCTGAGCAGTTCTTC.

In this sample, this clone turned up once. The chain joins TRBV7-6 to TRBJ2-7; 7 bases fit TRBD2. J lost 7 bases, V lost 2 bases, and 8 bases had no gene match. The CDR3 extends over 14 amino acids. Looked up from germline, CDR1 is SGHVS and CDR2 is FNYEAQ. The CDR3 loop reads CASSLQRGPVEQYF. The CDR3 nucleotides are TGTGCCAGCAGCTTACAGCGGGGACCAGTAGAGCAGTACTTC.